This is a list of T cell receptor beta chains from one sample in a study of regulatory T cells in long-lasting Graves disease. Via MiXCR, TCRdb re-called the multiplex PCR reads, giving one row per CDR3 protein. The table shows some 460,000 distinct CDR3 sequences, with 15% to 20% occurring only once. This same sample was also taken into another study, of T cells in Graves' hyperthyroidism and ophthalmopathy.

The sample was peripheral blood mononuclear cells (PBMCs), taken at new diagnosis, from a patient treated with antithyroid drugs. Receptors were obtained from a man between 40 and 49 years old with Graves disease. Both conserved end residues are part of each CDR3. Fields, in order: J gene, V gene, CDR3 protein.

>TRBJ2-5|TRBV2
CASGRHRRETQYF
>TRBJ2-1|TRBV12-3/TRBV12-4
CASSPGAHNEQFF
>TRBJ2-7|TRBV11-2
CASSLNSGGGEQYF
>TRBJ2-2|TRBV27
CASSSPSGMNTGELFF
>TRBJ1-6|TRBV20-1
CSARGLGYNSPLHF
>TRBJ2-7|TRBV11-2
CASSLGFLDPSSYEQYF
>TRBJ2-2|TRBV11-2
CASSLLSGGLATGELFF
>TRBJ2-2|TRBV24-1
CATSDFTGNTGELFF
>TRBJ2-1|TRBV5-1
CASSLEGIAFDEQFF
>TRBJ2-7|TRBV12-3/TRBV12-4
CASSRLAGAYEQYF
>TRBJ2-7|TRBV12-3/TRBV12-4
CASSLSCSYEQYF
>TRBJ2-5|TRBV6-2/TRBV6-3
CASSSRDSNQETQYF
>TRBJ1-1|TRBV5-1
CASRKVNTEAFF
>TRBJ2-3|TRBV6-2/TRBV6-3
CASTLRLVSDTQYF
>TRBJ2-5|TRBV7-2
CASRPTGPETQYF
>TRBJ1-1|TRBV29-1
CSVSEGGTEAFF
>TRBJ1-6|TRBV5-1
CASSSGTMDNSPLHF
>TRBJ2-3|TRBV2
CARITFGLAGGPFRDTQYF
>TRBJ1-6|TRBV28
CASSSGALGSPLHF
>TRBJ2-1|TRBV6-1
CASRLTRDYNEQFF
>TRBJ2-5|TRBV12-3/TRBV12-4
CASSLLGRRYQETQYF
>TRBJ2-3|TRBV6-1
CASSDDGTIVTQYF